This is a list of T cell receptor beta chains from one sample in a study of Graves' ophthalmopathy and Graves' hyperthyroidism. One entry per CDR3 protein results from TCRdb running MiXCR on the multiplex PCR reads. Altogether around 36,000 distinct CDR3 sequences are present, 45% to 55% being singletons, with the ten largest covering about a quarter. Material: peripheral blood. The receptors originated from an adult woman with stable Graves' hyperthyroidism. CDR3s include the opening cysteine and the closing phenylalanine or tryptophan. Fields, in order: V gene, J gene, clone size, D gene, CDR3 protein, CDR3 DNA. D genes are given only for firm matches. Not all rows give a size; the values are once, few, many and, for expanded clones, a class.

TRBV9	TRBJ2-5	-	TRBD2	CASSGGVLAAAGETQYF	TGTGCCAGCAGCGGAGGGGTGCTAGCGGCAGCGGGAGAGACCCAGTACTTC
TRBV20-1	TRBJ2-5	few	TRBD2	CSATTSGSQETQYF	TGCAGTGCTACAACTAGCGGATCACAAGAGACCCAGTACTTC
TRBV25-1	TRBJ2-5	-	TRBD2	CASSGTSGRPQETQYF	TGTGCCAGCTCCGGGACTAGCGGGAGACCCCAAGAGACCCAGTACTTC
TRBV7-9	TRBJ1-2	-	-	CASSLVGLEYHYGYTF	TGTGCCAGCAGCTTGGTTGGGCTTGAATATCACTATGGCTACACCTTC
TRBV7-8	TRBJ2-3	many	-	CAARLASTDTQYF	TGTGCCGCCCGCTTGGCCAGCACAGATACGCAGTATTTT
TRBV5-5	TRBJ1-4	many	-	CASSLIQGQEKLFF	TGTGCCAGCAGCCTTATACAGGGACAAGAAAAACTGTTTTTT
TRBV19	TRBJ1-5	few	TRBD1	CASSMTGGNQPQHF	TGTGCCAGTAGTATGACAGGGGGCAATCAGCCCCAGCATTTT
TRBV14	TRBJ1-5	once	TRBD1	CASSQRDRVNQPQHF	TGTGCCAGCAGCCAGAGGGACAGGGTCAATCAGCCCCAGCATTTT
TRBV7-8	TRBJ1-4	many	-	CASSSAGTANEKLFF	TGTGCCAGCAGCTCGGCCGGGACGGCTAATGAAAAACTGTTTTTT
TRBV20-1	TRBJ2-5	many	TRBD2	CSARMTSGSGQETQYF	TGCAGTGCCAGGATGACTAGCGGGAGTGGTCAAGAGACCCAGTACTTC
TRBV4-1	TRBJ1-5	-	-	CASSRNRASNQPQHF	TGCGCCAGCAGCCGGAACCGGGCAAGCAATCAGCCCCAGCATTTT
TRBV15	TRBJ2-3	many	-	CATSRDLMGDTQYF	TGTGCCACCAGCAGAGACCTAATGGGAGATACGCAGTATTTT
TRBV29-1	TRBJ2-7	few	-	CSVGEAYEQYF	TGCAGCGTGGGGGAGGCCTACGAGCAGTACTTC
TRBV4-1	TRBJ2-3	many	-	CASSQVAVDTQYF	TGCGCCAGCAGCCAAGTCGCAGTTGATACGCAGTATTTT
TRBV7-2	TRBJ2-2	-	TRBD2	CASGLVGRGGIGELFF	TGTGCTAGCGGCTTGGTGGGGCGGGGGGGCATCGGGGAGCTGTTTTTT
TRBV7-2	TRBJ2-5	-	-	CASSGEALGETQYF	TGTGCCAGCAGCGGTGAGGCATTGGGGGAGACCCAGTACTTC
TRBV7-8	TRBJ2-1	once	-	CASSAYRDPSYNEQFF	TGTGCCAGCAGCGCCTACAGGGATCCTTCCTACAATGAGCAGTTCTTC
TRBV29-1	TRBJ1-1	-	-	CSVDTEAFF	TGCAGCGTCGACACTGAAGCTTTCTTT
TRBV11-3	TRBJ2-7	many	-	CASSPLSIRGNYEQYF	TGTGCCAGCAGCCCCCTCTCTATCCGTGGAAACTACGAGCAGTACTTC
TRBV7-2	TRBJ1-3	many	-	CASSFPGFSGNTIYF	TGTGCCAGCAGCTTCCCGGGCTTCTCTGGAAACACCATATATTTT
TRBV15	TRBJ1-1	-	TRBD1	CATNRGRSFF	TGTGCCACCAACAGGGGGCGGTCTTTCTTT